This T cell receptor beta chain was sequenced for a study of cytomegalovirus exposure and HLA in healthy donors. The study, taken as a whole, reports: When analyzed later, the rates of TCR association showed variation by HLA locus, with DRB1 the most and HLA-C the fewest.

Germline V lookup: CDR1 MNHEY, CDR2 SVGAGI. The CDR3 loop spans 15 amino acids. V shed 7 bases, J shed 3 bases, and the junction held 8 bases outside the gene matches. PCR used 60 Vbeta primers and 13 Jbeta primers. Using immunoSEQ multiplex PCR, the repertoire was profiled, and TCRdb retains in-frame clones only, with some absent. The table includes roughly 130,000 clones, roughly four fifths detected once. A few counts support this clone. No antigen is known for it. Sequencing input: PBMCs. The sequence derives from a woman in her 40s in good health and CMV-seropositive. The V call is TRBV6-5, the J call TRBJ2-3, with 9 bases identical to TRBD2. The CDR3 region is CASKWGLAGTDTQYF. CDR3 in DNA: TGTGCCAGCAAGTGGGGCCTAGCGGGGACAGATACGCAGTATTTT.